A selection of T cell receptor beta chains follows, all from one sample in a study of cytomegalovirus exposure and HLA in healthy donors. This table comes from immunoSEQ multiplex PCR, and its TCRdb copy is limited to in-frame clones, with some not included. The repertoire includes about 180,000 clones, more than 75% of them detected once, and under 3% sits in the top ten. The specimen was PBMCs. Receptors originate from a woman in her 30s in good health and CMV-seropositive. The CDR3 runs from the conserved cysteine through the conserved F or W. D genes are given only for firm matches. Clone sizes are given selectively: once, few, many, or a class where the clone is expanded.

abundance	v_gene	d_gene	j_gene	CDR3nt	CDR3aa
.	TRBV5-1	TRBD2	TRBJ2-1	TGCGCCAGCAGTGTGGCCCCCACTAGCGGGGGGTGGTACAATGAGCAGTTCTTC	CASSVAPTSGGWYNEQFF
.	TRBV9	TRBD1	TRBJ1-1	TGTGCCAGCAGCGATCAAGGGACAGGGGGGCGTACTGAAGCTTTCTTT	CASSDQGTGGRTEAFF
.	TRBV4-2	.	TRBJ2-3	TGTGCCAGCAGCCTGGGACTCTCTAGCACAGATACGCAGTATTTT	CASSLGLSSTDTQYF
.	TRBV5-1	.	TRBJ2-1	TGCGCCAGCAGCTTGGCCGTCAGAACGTACAATGAGCAGTTCTTC	CASSLAVRTYNEQFF
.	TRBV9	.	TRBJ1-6	TGTGCCAGCAGCGTAGCTAGTTATTCACCCCTCCACTTT	CASSVASYSPLHF
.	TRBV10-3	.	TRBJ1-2	TGTGCCATCAGTGACCTAGGAGGCTACACCTTC	CAISDLGGYTF
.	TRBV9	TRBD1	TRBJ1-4	TGTGCCAGCAGCGTCGGGGACAGCCCTAATGAAAAACTGTTTTTT	CASSVGDSPNEKLFF
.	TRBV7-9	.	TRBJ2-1	TGTTCCAGCAGCCATAATGAGCAGTTCTTC	CSSSHNEQFF
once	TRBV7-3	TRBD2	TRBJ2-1	TGTGCCAGCAGCACACAGGGACTAGCGGGGGGGCAGGGGCAGTTCTTC	CASSTQGLAGGQGQFF
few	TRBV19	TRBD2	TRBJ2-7	TGTGCCAGTAGTGTCCGGACTAGCACCCTGGACGAGCAGTACTTC	CASSVRTSTLDEQYF
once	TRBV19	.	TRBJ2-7	TGTGCCAGTAGTAATCAGGAAGCCTACGAGCAGTACTTC	CASSNQEAYEQYF
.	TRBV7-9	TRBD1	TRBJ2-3	TGTGCCAGCAGCCACCGCCGGGACAGGGGAACAGATACGCAGTATTTT	CASSHRRDRGTDTQYF
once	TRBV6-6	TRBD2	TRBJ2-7	TGTGCCAGCAGTTACTCGATAAGCGGGGACCCCAACGAGCAGTACTTC	CASSYSISGDPNEQYF
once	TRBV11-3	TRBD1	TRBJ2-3	TGTGCCAGCAGTCACGGACAGGGACGAAGGACAGATACGCAGTATTTT	CASSHGQGRRTDTQYF
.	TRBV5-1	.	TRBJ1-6	TGCGCCAGCAGCTCACCTGCCGGGGGGAGTAATTCACCCCTCCACTTT	CASSSPAGGSNSPLHF
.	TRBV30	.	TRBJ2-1	TGTGCCTGGAGTCCCCCCGTGTGGGCCTCCTACAATGAGCAGTTCTTC	CAWSPPVWASYNEQFF
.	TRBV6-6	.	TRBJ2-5	TGTGCCAGCAGCTACGGGCGTAACCAAGAGACCCAGTACTTC	CASSYGRNQETQYF
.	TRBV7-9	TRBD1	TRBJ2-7	TGTGCCAGCAGCTCCTACAGGGGCTCCTCCTACGAGCAGTACTTC	CASSSYRGSSYEQYF
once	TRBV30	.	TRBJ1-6	TGTGCCTGGAGGAGGTGGACAGATATCTTGAATTCACCCCTCCACTTT	CAWRRWTDILNSPLHF
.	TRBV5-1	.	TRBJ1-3	TGCGCCAGCAGCCCCGACAGAGCTGGAAACACCATATATTTT	CASSPDRAGNTIYF
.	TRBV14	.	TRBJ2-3	TGTGCCAGCAGCCTTTACTCAACAGGAGGCACAGATACGCAGTATTTT	CASSLYSTGGTDTQYF
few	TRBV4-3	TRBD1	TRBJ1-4	TGCGCCAGCAGCCAACTGGACAGGGTTACTAATGAAAAACTGTTTTTT	CASSQLDRVTNEKLFF
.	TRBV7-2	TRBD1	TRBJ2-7	TGTGCCAGCAGCTTAGTTGGGACAGGGGACTACGAGCAGTACTTC	CASSLVGTGDYEQYF
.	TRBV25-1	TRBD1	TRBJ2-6	TGTGCCAGCAATGGACAGGGGCACAGGAGTGGGGCCAACGTCCTGACTTTC	CASNGQGHRSGANVLTF
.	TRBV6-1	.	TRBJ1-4	TGTGCCAGCAGTGGGGGGGTTAATGAAAAACTGTTTTTT	CASSGGVNEKLFF
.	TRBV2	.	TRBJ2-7	TGTGCCAGCAAGGGGGCGGGGGGTTCCTACGAGCAGTACTTC	CASKGAGGSYEQYF
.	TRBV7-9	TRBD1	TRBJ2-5	TGTGCCAGCAGCTTAGAACGGGGGACGGGACAGGGGATAGGAGAGACCCAGTACTTC	CASSLERGTGQGIGETQYF
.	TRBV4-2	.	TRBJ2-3	TGTGCCAGCAACCTCCCCGGGGATACGCAGTATTTT	CASNLPGDTQYF
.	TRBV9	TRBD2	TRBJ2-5	TGTGCCAGCAGCGGAGGGACTACGAATCTCCAAGAGACCCAGTACTTC	CASSGGTTNLQETQYF
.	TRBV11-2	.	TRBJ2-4	TGTGCCAGCAGCTTAGAGACCGGCGGGACGGACAATGTTCAGTACTTC	CASSLETGGTDNVQYF
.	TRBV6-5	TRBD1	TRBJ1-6	TGTGCCAGCAGCTCGGACAGGGGTGGTAATTCACCCCTCCACTTT	CASSSDRGGNSPLHF
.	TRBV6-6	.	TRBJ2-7	TGTGCCAGCAGAGACCTTAAACAGGGCATCGAGCAGTACTTC	CASRDLKQGIEQYF
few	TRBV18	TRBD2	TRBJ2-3	TGTGCCAGCTCACCGGGCCAGGGAGGGACTAGGACAGATACGCAGTATTTT	CASSPGQGGTRTDTQYF
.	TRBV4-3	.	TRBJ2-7	TGCGCCAGCAGCCAAGACAGGGCGGACTACGAGCAGTACTTC	CASSQDRADYEQYF
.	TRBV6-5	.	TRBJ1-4	TGTGCCAGCAGGGGGGCAGCCGCTGGTGAAAAACTGTTTTTT	CASRGAAAGEKLFF
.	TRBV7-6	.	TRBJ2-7	TGTGCCAGCAGCCCTCGGCAGGGTACTTACGAGCAGTACTTC	CASSPRQGTYEQYF
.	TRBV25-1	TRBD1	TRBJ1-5	TGTGCCAGCAGCGAGACAGGGGCCAGGCCCCAGCATTTT	CASSETGARPQHF
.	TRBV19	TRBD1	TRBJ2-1	TGTGCCAGTAGTATCGGGACAGGAAGATCCAATGAGCAGTTCTTC	CASSIGTGRSNEQFF
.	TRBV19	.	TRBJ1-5	TGTGCCAGTAGGATAAGACACGTTGATAATCAGCCCCAGCATTTT	CASRIRHVDNQPQHF
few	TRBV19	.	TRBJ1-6	TGTGCCAGTAGTATAGGCCCGGTACGGGCACCCCTCCACTTT	CASSIGPVRAPLHF
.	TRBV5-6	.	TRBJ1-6	TGTGCCAGCAGTTCGACAGGAAATAATTCACCCCTCCACTTT	CASSSTGNNSPLHF
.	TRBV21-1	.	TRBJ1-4	TGTGCCAGCAGCAAAGAGGGCGGGAGGATCGCTGAAAAACTGTTTTTT	CASSKEGGRIAEKLFF
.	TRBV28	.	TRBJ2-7	TGTGCCAGCAGCTCTATGGGGAGGCTTGAGCAGTACTTC	CASSSMGRLEQYF
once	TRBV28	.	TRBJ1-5	TGTGCCAGCAGTTCACGGGACTTCCTTGGGAGCGAGCCCCAGCATTTT	CASSSRDFLGSEPQHF
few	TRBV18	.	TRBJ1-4	TGTGCCAGCTCACCACCTCGAGGGAGAGAGGAAAAACTGTTTTTT	CASSPPRGREEKLFF
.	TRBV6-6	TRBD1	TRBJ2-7	TGTGCCAGCACCGCTACAGGGGCAGGCGAGCAGTACTTC	CASTATGAGEQYF
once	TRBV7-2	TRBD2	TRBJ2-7	TGTGCCAGCAGCAGCGGGACTAGCGGGGCCTACGAGCAGTACTTC	CASSSGTSGAYEQYF
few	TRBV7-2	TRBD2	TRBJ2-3	TGTGCCAGCAGCCTCCGGGAGGGTGATACGCAGTATTTT	CASSLREGDTQYF
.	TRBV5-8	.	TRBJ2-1	TGTGCCAGCAGCTTGGAGGGAGTAAGCTACTACAATGAGCAGTTCTTC	CASSLEGVSYYNEQFF
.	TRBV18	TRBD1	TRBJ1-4	TGTGCCAGCTCACCGGGGGACAGGGTGCGTGAAAAACTGTTTTTT	CASSPGDRVREKLFF
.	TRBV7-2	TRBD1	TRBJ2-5	TGTGCCAGCAGCTTAGTAGGCGGGACAGGGGGCGGAAAGACCCAGTACTTC	CASSLVGGTGGGKTQYF
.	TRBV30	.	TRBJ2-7	TGTGCCTGGAGTATACAGGGAGGGGCGGTGCAGTACTTC	CAWSIQGGAVQYF
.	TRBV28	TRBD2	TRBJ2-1	TGTGCCAGCAGCCTGACCGGGACTAGCGGGGCCAATGAGCAGTTCTTC	CASSLTGTSGANEQFF
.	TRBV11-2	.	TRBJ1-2	TGTGCCAGCAGCCCCGGACAGTTAACCTCCTATGGCTACACCTTC	CASSPGQLTSYGYTF
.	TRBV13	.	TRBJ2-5	TGTGCCAGCAGCTCTAGGGGGGGCGTGGAGACCCAGTACTTC	CASSSRGGVETQYF
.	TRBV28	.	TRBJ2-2	TGTGCCAGCAGTTTAGCAGGGGCCGGGGAGCTGTTTTTT	CASSLAGAGELFF
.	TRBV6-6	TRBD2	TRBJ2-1	TGTGCCAGCATTCCCCGGGGGGATGATTACAATGAGCAGTTCTTC	CASIPRGDDYNEQFF
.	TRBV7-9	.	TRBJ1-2	TGTGCCAGCAGCTTAGCGCGGGGGAACTATGGCTACACCTTC	CASSLARGNYGYTF